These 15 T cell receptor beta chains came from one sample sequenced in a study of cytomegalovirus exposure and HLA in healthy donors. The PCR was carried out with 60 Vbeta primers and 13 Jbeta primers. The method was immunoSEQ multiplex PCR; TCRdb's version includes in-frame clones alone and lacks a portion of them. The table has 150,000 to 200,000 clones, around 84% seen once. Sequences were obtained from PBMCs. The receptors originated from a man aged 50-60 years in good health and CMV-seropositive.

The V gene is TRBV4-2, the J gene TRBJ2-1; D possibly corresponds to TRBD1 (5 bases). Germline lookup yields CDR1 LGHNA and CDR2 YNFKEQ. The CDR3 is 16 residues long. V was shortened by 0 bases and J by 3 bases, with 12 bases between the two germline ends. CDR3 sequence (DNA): TGTGCCAGCAGCCAAGATCCCAGGGAAATCTACAATGAGCAGTTCTTC. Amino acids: CASSQDPREIYNEQFF.

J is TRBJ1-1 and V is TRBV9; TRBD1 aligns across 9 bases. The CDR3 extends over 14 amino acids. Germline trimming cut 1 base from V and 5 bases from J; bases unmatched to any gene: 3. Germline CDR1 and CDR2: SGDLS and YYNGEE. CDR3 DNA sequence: TGTGCCAGCAGCGTAACAGGGGGCCGGACTGAAGCTTTCTTT. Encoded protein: CASSVTGGRTEAFF.

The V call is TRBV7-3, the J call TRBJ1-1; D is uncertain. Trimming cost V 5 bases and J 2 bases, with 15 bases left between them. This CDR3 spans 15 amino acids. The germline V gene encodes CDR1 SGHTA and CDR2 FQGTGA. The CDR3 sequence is CASSPSGGSNTEAFF. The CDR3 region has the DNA TGTGCCAGCAGCCCGAGCGGTGGTAGTAACACTGAAGCTTTCTTT.

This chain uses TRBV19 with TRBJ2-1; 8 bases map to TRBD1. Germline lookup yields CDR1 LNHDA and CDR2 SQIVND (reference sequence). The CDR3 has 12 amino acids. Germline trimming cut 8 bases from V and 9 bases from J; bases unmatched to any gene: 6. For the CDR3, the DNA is TGTGCCAGTTCCGGACAGGGAAGTGAGCAGTTCTTC. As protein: CASSGQGSEQFF.

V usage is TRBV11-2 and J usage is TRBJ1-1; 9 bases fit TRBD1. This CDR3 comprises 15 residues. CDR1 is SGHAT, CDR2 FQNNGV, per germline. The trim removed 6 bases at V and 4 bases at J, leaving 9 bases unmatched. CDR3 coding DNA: TGTGCCAGCAGGAGAGGGGACAGGGCGGGCACTGAAGCTTTCTTT. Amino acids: CASRRGDRAGTEAFF.

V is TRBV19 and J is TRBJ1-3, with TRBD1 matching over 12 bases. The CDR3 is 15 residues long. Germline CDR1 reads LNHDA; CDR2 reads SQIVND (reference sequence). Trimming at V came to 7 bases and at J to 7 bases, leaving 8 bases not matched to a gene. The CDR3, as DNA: TGTGCCAGTAACTCCTACGGGACAGGGGGCAACACCATATATTTT. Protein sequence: CASNSYGTGGNTIYF.

Here the CDR3 reads CASSEKGLAGVEQYV. Written as DNA, the CDR3 is TGTGCCAGCAGCGAAAAGGGACTAGCGGGAGTTGAGCAGTACGTC. The chain is built from TRBV21-1 and TRBJ2-7; TRBD2, as called in the table, went unchecked against the DNA. TRBV21-1 is tagged as a pseudogene. This CDR3 is 15 amino acids long.

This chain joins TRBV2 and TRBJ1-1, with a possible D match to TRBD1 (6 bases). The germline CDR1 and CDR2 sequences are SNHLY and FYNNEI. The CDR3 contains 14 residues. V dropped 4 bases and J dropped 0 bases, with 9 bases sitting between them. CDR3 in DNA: TGTGCCAGCAGTGTTCGACAGGTGAACACTGAAGCTTTCTTT. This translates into CASSVRQVNTEAFF.

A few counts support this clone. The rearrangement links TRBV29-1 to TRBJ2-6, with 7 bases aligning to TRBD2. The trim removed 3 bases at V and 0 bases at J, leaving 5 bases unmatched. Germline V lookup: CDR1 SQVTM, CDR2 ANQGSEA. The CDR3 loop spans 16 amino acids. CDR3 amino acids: CSVDERGYSGANVLTF. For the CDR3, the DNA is TGCAGCGTTGACGAGCGGGGTTACTCTGGGGCCAACGTCCTGACTTTC.

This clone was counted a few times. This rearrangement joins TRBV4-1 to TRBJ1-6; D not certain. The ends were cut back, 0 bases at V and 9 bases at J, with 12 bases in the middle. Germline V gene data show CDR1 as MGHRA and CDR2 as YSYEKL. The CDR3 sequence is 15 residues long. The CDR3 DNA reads TGCGCCAGCAGCCAAGACGAGAGGGCCGCTTCACCCCTCCACTTT. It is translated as CASSQDERAASPLHF.

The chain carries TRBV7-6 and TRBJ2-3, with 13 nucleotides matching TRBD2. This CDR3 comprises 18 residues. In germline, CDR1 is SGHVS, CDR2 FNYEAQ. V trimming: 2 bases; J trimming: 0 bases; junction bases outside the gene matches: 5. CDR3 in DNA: TGTGCCAGCAGCTTAAGACTAGCGGGAGGCTCGAGCACAGATACGCAGTATTTT. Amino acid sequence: CASSLRLAGGSSTDTQYF.

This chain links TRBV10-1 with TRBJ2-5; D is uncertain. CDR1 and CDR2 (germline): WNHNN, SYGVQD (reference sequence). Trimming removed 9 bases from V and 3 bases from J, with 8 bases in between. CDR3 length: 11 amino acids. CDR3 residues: CASKSEETQYF. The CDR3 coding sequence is TGCGCCAGTAAATCTGAAGAGACCCAGTACTTC.

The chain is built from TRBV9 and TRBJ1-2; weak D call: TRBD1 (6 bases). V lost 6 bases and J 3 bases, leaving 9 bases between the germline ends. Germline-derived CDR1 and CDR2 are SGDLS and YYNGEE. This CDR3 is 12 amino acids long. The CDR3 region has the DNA TGTGCCAGCAATAACAGGGACTATGGCTACACCTTC. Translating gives CASNNRDYGYTF.

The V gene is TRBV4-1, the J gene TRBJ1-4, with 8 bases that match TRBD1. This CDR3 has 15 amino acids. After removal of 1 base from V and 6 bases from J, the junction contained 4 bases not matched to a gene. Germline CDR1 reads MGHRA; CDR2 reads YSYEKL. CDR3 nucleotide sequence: TGCGCCAGCAGCCAAGGGGACAGGAGGGATGAAAAACTGTTTTTT. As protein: CASSQGDRRDEKLFF.

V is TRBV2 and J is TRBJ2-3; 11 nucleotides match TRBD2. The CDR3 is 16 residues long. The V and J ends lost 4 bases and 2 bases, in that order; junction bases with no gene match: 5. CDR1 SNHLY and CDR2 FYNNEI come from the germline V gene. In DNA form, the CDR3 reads TGTGCCAGCAGTGCGGGACTAGCGGCTCTCACAGATACGCAGTATTTT. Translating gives CASSAGLAALTDTQYF.